What follows are 8 T cell receptor beta chains derived from one specimen sequenced in a study of OX40 agonist ivuxolimab in advanced cancers. Sequencing was performed with immunoSEQ multiplex PCR; in TCRdb, only in-frame clones are kept and a portion is missing. The sample consists of 85,000 or so clones, just over 85% of them appearing once. This sample comprised CD4+ or CD8+ T cells sorted from blood, obtained in a trial of the OX40 agonist ivuxolimab. These receptors were collected from an adult with an advanced solid tumor such as melanoma, head and neck, liver or kidney cancer.

This clone was seen a single time. The CDR3 DNA reads TGTGCCTGGAACACCTGGCGCACTGGGGCCAACGTCCTGACTTTC. Translation gives CAWNTWRTGANVLTF. The chain is built from TRBV30 and TRBJ2-6; D is unresolved. The CDR3 covers 15 residues. Trimming removed 4 bases at V and 2 bases at J, with 12 bases between. Germline CDR1 reads GTSNPN; CDR2 reads SVGIG (reference sequence).

This clone was seen a single time. The rearrangement uses TRBV30 and TRBJ1-4, with TRBD1 as a possible D gene (6 bases). V lost 5 bases to trimming and J lost 7 bases, with 14 bases between them. This CDR3 is built from 13 residues. The germline V gene has CDR1 GTSNPN and CDR2 SVGIG (reference sequence). Here the CDR3 reads CAWGPGAGEKLFF. CDR3 bases: TGTGCCTGGGGTCCAGGGGCTGGTGAAAAACTGTTTTTT. The full variable domain, with the rest looked up from reference TRBV30 and TRBJ1-4, is SQTIHQWPATLVQPVGSPLSLECTVEGTSNPNLYWYRQAAGRGLQLLFYSVGIGQISSEVPQNLSASRPQDRQFILSSKKLLLSDSGFYLCAWGPGAGEKLFFGSGTQLSVL.

The genes are TRBV10-3 and TRBJ2-3, with 9 positions matching TRBD1. The CDR3 has 16 amino acids. The germline gives CDR1 ENHRY, CDR2 SYGVKD. V lost 3 bases, J lost 3 bases, and 7 bases stayed unmatched. The CDR3 DNA reads as TGTGCCATCAGTGATCTGGTGACAGGGGGGACAGATACGCAGTATTTT. Protein product: CAISDLVTGGTDTQYF.

This clone was seen just once. The chain uses TRBV29-1 and TRBJ2-7; tentative D call: TRBD1 (6 bases). Looked up from germline, CDR1 is SQVTM and CDR2 is ANQGSEA. The CDR3 contains 14 residues. Trimming shortened V by 6 bases and J by 1 base, and 16 bases separated the two germline ends. The CDR3 DNA reads TGCAGCGTCTTCCTTACGACAGGTTCCTACGAGCAGTACTTC. Amino acids: CSVFLTTGSYEQYF.

This clone occurred once. The CDR3 loop is CASTTTGGPYGYTF. In DNA form, the CDR3 reads TGTGCCAGCACTACGACAGGGGGTCCCTATGGCTACACCTTC. This chain uses TRBV6-1 with TRBJ1-2; 9 bases fit TRBD1. This CDR3 has 14 amino acids. Germline CDR1 reads MNHNS; CDR2 reads SASEGT. Trimming at V came to 7 bases and at J to 4 bases, leaving 7 bases not matched to a gene.

This clone was detected only a few times. The J gene is TRBJ2-5, the V gene TRBV5-1, with D perhaps matching TRBD1 or TRBD2 (5 bases each). The germline gives CDR1 SGHRS, CDR2 YFSETQ. This CDR3 is 15 amino acids long. V dropped 0 bases and J dropped 5 bases, with 14 bases sitting between them. Written as DNA, the CDR3 is TGCGCCAGCAGCTTGGTTGGGGACCAACGGGAGACCCAGTACTTC. As protein: CASSLVGDQRETQYF.

This clone was seen a handful of times. The chain carries TRBV7-2 and TRBJ1-2, with D tentatively TRBD1 (6 bases). Trimming pared 6 bases from V and 2 bases from J, leaving 13 bases between. This CDR3 comprises 14 residues. Germline loops: CDR1 SGHTA, CDR2 FQGNSA. The CDR3 protein is CASRSGGTNYGYTF. The CDR3 DNA sequence: TGTGCCAGCAGAAGTGGCGGGACAAACTATGGCTACACCTTC.

In this sample, this clone turned up once. V is TRBV9 and J is TRBJ2-5; TRBD2 matches at 10 bases. Germline V lookup: CDR1 SGDLS, CDR2 YYNGEE. V lost 4 bases to trimming and J lost 4 bases; unmatched junction nucleotides: 10. This CDR3 has 16 amino acids. CDR3 amino acids: CASSPGTLAGTETQYF. DNA for the CDR3: TGTGCCAGCAGCCCGGGGACACTAGCGGGAACAGAGACCCAGTACTTC.